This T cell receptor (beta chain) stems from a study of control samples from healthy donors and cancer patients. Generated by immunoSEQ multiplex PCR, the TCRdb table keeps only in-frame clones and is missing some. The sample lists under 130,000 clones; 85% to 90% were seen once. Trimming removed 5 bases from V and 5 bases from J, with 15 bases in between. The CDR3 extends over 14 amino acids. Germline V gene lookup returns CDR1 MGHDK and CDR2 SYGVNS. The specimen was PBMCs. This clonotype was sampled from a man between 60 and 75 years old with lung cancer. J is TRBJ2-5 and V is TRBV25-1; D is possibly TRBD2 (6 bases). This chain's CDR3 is CASSPRGVEETQYF. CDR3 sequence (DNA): TGTGCCAGCAGTCCCCGCGGGGTAGAGGAGACCCAGTACTTC.